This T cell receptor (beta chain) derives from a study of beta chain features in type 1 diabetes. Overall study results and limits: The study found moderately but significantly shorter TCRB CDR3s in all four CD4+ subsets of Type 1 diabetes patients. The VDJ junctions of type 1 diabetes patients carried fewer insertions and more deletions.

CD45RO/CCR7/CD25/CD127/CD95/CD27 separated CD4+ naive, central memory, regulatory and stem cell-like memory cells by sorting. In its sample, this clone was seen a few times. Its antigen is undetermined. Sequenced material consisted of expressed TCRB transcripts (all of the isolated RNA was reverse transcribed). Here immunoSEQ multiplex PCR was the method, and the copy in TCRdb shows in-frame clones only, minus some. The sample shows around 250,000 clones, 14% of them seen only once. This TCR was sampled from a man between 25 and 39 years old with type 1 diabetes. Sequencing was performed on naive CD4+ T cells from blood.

The chain's CDR3 is CASSFTGGIVDEQYF. The DNA of the CDR3 is TGTGCCAGCTCATTTACAGGGGGGATAGTCGACGAGCAGTACTTC. The chain uses TRBV18 and TRBJ2-7; 8 bases are shared with TRBD1. CDR1 KGHSH and CDR2 LQKENI come from the germline V gene. Trimming removed 5 bases from V and 5 bases from J; junction bases left unmatched: 11. The CDR3 is 15 amino acids. Complete variable domain (other parts from reference TRBV18 and TRBJ2-7): NAGVMQNPRHLVRRRGQEARLRCSPMKGHSHVYWYRQLPEEGLKFMVYLQKENIIDESGMPKERFSAEFPKEGPSILRIQQVVRGDSAAYFCASSFTGGIVDEQYFGPGTRLTVT.